The rows below give T cell receptor beta chains drawn from one sample of a study of T cell responses to AZD1222 COVID-19 vaccine. Measured with immunoSEQ multiplex PCR; TCRdb has only the in-frame clones, and not every one. The sample carries about 88,000 clones, roughly 94% recorded once. Source: peripheral blood, taken on day 0 of AZD1222 vaccination. Receptor source: an adult in good health. Both conserved end residues are part of each CDR3. Each record gives: CDR3 protein, V gene, J gene.

CDR3aa: CASSLPPPGVGETQYF; v_gene: TRBV23-1; j_gene: TRBJ2-5
CDR3aa: CASSPIGGGPSGGNEAFF; v_gene: TRBV28; j_gene: TRBJ1-1
CDR3aa: CAISESVPPNEQFF; v_gene: TRBV10-3; j_gene: TRBJ2-1
CDR3aa: CASTVGRDRPNSPLHF; v_gene: TRBV9; j_gene: TRBJ1-6
CDR3aa: CASTPTGQGAYEQYF; v_gene: TRBV27; j_gene: TRBJ2-7
CDR3aa: CATSFSSYGYTF; v_gene: TRBV15; j_gene: TRBJ1-2
CDR3aa: CASTQGGTVTDTQYF; v_gene: TRBV5-1; j_gene: TRBJ2-3
CDR3aa: CATSAGHYGYTF; v_gene: TRBV24-1; j_gene: TRBJ1-2
CDR3aa: CASSLAGQLNYGYTF; v_gene: TRBV7-9; j_gene: TRBJ1-2
CDR3aa: CASSLELVRRERGWETQYF; v_gene: TRBV7-9; j_gene: TRBJ2-5
CDR3aa: CASSQGGQGVYNEQFF; v_gene: TRBV3-1/TRBV3-2; j_gene: TRBJ2-1
CDR3aa: CASSMKGLRQVPETQYF; v_gene: TRBV19; j_gene: TRBJ2-5
CDR3aa: CASRGGLGQPQHF; v_gene: TRBV12-3/TRBV12-4; j_gene: TRBJ1-5
CDR3aa: CASSFSTDTQYF; v_gene: TRBV7-9; j_gene: TRBJ2-3
CDR3aa: CASSIPPNTGELFF; v_gene: TRBV19; j_gene: TRBJ2-2
CDR3aa: CASSPTSGRYEQYF; v_gene: TRBV28; j_gene: TRBJ2-7
CDR3aa: CASSLSPMYEQYF; v_gene: TRBV28; j_gene: TRBJ2-7
CDR3aa: CATSGLAVTGELFF; v_gene: TRBV24-1; j_gene: TRBJ2-2
CDR3aa: CASSQRQGGTTEAFF; v_gene: TRBV4-1; j_gene: TRBJ1-1
CDR3aa: CASGQGGAFF; v_gene: TRBV12-3/TRBV12-4; j_gene: TRBJ1-1
CDR3aa: CASSEGTTPSQEQYF; v_gene: TRBV19; j_gene: TRBJ2-7
CDR3aa: CASSPRRVSRLDTEAFF; v_gene: TRBV28; j_gene: TRBJ1-1
CDR3aa: CASSARSSGSALEGANVLTF; v_gene: TRBV9; j_gene: TRBJ2-6
CDR3aa: CATSRDRVIQFF; v_gene: TRBV15; j_gene: TRBJ2-1
CDR3aa: CASSPQAGFGTQYF; v_gene: TRBV19; j_gene: TRBJ2-5
CDR3aa: CASSELAGKYEQYF; v_gene: TRBV6-1; j_gene: TRBJ2-7